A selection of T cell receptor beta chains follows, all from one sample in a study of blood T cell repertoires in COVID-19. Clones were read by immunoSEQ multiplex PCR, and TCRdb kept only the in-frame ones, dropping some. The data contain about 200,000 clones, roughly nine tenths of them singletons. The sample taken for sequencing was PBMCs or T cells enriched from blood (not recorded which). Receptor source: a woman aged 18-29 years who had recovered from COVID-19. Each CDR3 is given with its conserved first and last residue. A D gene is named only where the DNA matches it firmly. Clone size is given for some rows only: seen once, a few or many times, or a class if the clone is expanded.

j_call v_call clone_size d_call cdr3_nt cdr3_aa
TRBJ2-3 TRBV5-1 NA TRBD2 TGCGCCAGCAGCCCGGGACTAGCTAGCACAGATACGCAGTATTTT CASSPGLASTDTQYF
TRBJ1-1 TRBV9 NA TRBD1 TGTGCCAGCAGCGCGGGACAGATTTATAACACTGAAGCTTTCTTT CASSAGQIYNTEAFF
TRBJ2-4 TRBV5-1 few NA TGCGCCAGCAGCTTGGAGGCCGGGGCGGGGAACATTCAGTACTTC CASSLEAGAGNIQYF
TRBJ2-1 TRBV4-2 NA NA TGTGCCAGCAGCCAAGAACGAAGGGGGAACGATGAGCAGTTCTTC CASSQERRGNDEQFF
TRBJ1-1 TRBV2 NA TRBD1 TGTGCCAGCAGTCGGGACAGCCAAGGCGGCACTGAAGCTTTCTTT CASSRDSQGGTEAFF
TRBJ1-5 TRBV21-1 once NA TGTGCCAGCAGCAATACACCCGGGACAGGGAGGAGCAATCAGCCCCAGCATTTT CASSNTPGTGRSNQPQHF
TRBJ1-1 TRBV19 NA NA TGTGCCAGTAGTATAGATCTTCGGGGGATAAACACTGAAGCTTTCTTT CASSIDLRGINTEAFF
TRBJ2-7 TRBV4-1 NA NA TGCGCCAGCAGCCAAGAAGAGGGTGGATTGTACGAGCAGTACTTC CASSQEEGGLYEQYF
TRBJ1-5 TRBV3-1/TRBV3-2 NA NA TGTGCCAGCAGCCAAGGGCAGGGTTTCTTTCAGCCCCAGCATTTT CASSQGQGFFQPQHF
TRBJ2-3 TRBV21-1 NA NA TGTGCCAGCAGCAAAAGTTTTGGGCAAGATACGCAGTATTTT CASSKSFGQDTQYF
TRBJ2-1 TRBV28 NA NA TGTGCCAGCAGGCATGGCGGGGGCCCCGAGAACAATGAGCAGTTCTTC CASRHGGGPENNEQFF
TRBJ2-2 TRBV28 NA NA TGTGCCAGCAATGGTCCAGGGGCCGGGGAGCTGTTTTTT CASNGPGAGELFF
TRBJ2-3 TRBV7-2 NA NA TGTGCCAGCAGCGCTAGGTCCACTAGCACAGATACGCAGTATTTT CASSARSTSTDTQYF
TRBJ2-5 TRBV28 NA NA TGTGCCAGCAGTTTACTTCCGAGGGAGACCCAGTACTTC CASSLLPRETQYF
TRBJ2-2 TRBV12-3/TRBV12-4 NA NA TGTGCCAGCGGGGGGTACACCGGGGAGCTGTTTTTT CASGGYTGELFF
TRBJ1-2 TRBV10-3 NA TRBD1 TGTGCCATCAGTGAAGGACAGGGGGATGGCTACACCTTC CAISEGQGDGYTF
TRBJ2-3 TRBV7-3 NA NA TGTGCCAGCAGCTTAAGTAGTAGCCGTGCGGATACGCAGTATTTT CASSLSSSRADTQYF